What follows are 10 T cell receptor beta chains derived from one specimen sequenced in a study of blood T cell repertoires in COVID-19. The protocol was immunoSEQ multiplex PCR, while the TCRdb copy is restricted to in-frame clones and leaves out a portion. The sample lists about 370,000 clones, 89% occurring once. The source material was peripheral blood. These receptors were collected from a woman under 40 with COVID-19, enrolled during active disease.

V usage is TRBV21-1 and J usage is TRBJ1-2. TRBV21-1 is annotated as a pseudogene. The CDR3 covers 15 residues. In DNA form, the CDR3 reads TGTGCCAGCAGCAAAGAGGGAGGGGAGTCCTATGGCTACACCTTC. This codes for CASSKEGGESYGYTF.

The CDR3 is CASSLEEGRNPGNTGELFF. The DNA of the CDR3 is TGTGCCAGCAGCTTAGAGGAGGGGCGAAACCCGGGAAACACCGGGGAGCTGTTTTTT. This sequence joins TRBV7-9 and TRBJ2-2; TRBD2 might be the D (6 bases). Germline V gene lookup returns CDR1 SEHNR and CDR2 FQNEAQ (reference sequence). This CDR3 has 19 residues. Trimming left V 1 base short and J 2 bases short, with 20 bases between. Based on the CDR3 plus reference TRBV7-9 and TRBJ2-2, the full variable domain is DTGVSQNPRHKITKRGQNVTFRCDPISEHNRLYWYRQTLGQGPEFLTYFQNEAQLEKSRLLSDRFSAERPKGSFSTLEIQRTEQGDSAMYLCASSLEEGRNPGNTGELFFGEGSRLTVL.

The CDR3 spells CASSDGGATYEQYV. The CDR3, as DNA: TGTGCCAGCAGTGATGGCGGGGCTACCTACGAGCAGTACGTC. The chain uses TRBV2 and TRBJ2-7, with D perhaps matching TRBD2 (6 bases). The germline gives CDR1 SNHLY, CDR2 FYNNEI. CDR3 length: 14 residues. V lost 3 bases and J lost 2, with 11 bases in between.

The V gene is TRBV5-3, the J gene TRBJ2-7; TRBD2 might be the D (5 bases). TRBV5-3 counts as an open reading frame of uncertain function. The V gene lost 4 bases and the J gene lost 4 bases, with 24 bases spanning the gap. CDR3 length: 17 residues. The CDR3 here is CARSHGEGAAGLYEQYV. The CDR3 coding sequence is TGTGCCAGAAGCCATGGAGAAGGAGCTGCGGGCCTTTACGAGCAGTACGTC.

Regarding this clone: The same CDR3 arises from other DNA sequences in this sample as well. CDR3 amino acids: CASSLTGDTEAFF. DNA of the CDR3: TGCGCCAGCAGCTTGACGGGGGACACTGAAGCTTTCTTT. This chain uses TRBV5-1 with TRBJ1-1; D is perhaps TRBD1 (5 bases). Trimming took off 1 base at V and 3 bases at J, with 7 bases between the two ends. This CDR3 has 13 residues. CDR1 SGHRS and CDR2 YFSETQ come from the germline V gene. Drawing the rest from reference TRBV5-1 and TRBJ1-1, the complete variable domain is KAGVTQTPRYLIKTRGQQVTLSCSPISGHRSVSWYQQTPGQGLQFLFEYFSETQRNKGNFPGRFSGRQFSNSRSEMNVSTLELGDSALYLCASSLTGDTEAFFGQGTRLTVV.

This clone came up once. The sample has other DNA sequences that encode this CDR3 too. This chain uses TRBV6-6 with TRBJ1-1; 8 nucleotides line up with TRBD1. Germline V gene lookup returns CDR1 MNHNY and CDR2 SVGAGI (reference sequence). Trimming removed 2 bases from V and 1 base from J; junction bases left unmatched: 3. The length of the CDR3 is 15 residues. The CDR3 sequence: CASSYAGQENTEAFF. CDR3 sequence (DNA): TGTGCCAGCAGTTACGCGGGACAGGAGAACACTGAAGCTTTCTTT.

V and J are TRBV7-8 and TRBJ2-7; D gene uncertain. CDR3 length: 11 amino acids. V was shortened by 6 bases and J by 1 base, with 4 bases between the two germline ends. Germline values: CDR1 SGHVS, CDR2 FQNEAQ. The CDR3 reads CASSPSYEQYF. The CDR3 DNA reads TGTGCCAGCAGTCCGTCCTACGAGCAGTACTTC.

This clone was recorded only once. This chain links TRBV11-2 with TRBJ2-2; TRBD2 matches 12 bases. CDR1 and CDR2 (germline): SGHAT, FQNNGV. The CDR3 contains 19 residues. The V segment lost 4 bases and the J segment 4 bases; nucleotides outside the gene matches: 13. The CDR3 region has the DNA TGTGCCAGCAGCTCCTGGGGTCTAGCGGGGGGGCTGGGCACCGGGGAGCTGTTTTTT. Its translation is CASSSWGLAGGLGTGELFF.

The rearrangement links TRBV6-5 to TRBJ1-4; 8 bases map to TRBD1. The CDR3 has 14 residues. Looked up from germline, CDR1 is MNHEY and CDR2 is SVGAGI. The V segment lost 2 bases and the J segment 8 bases; nucleotides outside the gene matches: 4. The CDR3 spells CASSYGTGGEKLFF. The CDR3, as DNA: TGTGCCAGCAGTTACGGTACAGGGGGGGAAAAACTGTTTTTT.

The chain links TRBV6-2 or TRBV6-3 to TRBJ1-5, with 8 bases identical to TRBD1. With 5 bases clipped from V and 7 bases from J, the junction kept 10 bases outside the gene matches. The germline gives CDR1 MNHEY, CDR2 SVGEGT. The CDR3 runs to 15 residues. This chain's CDR3 is CASSHTQGAGQPQHF. Here the CDR3 DNA reads TGTGCCAGCAGTCACACTCAGGGGGCAGGACAGCCCCAGCATTTT.